A single TCR beta chain is shown here with its context. Per germline, CDR1 DFQATT and CDR2 SNEGSKA (reference sequence). Trimming took 3 bases from V and 4 from J; bases not matched to a gene: 9. The CDR3 is made up of 16 amino acids. This sample is part of a study of T-cell memory formation after mild COVID-19. TCRdb called the 5' RACE reads again in MiXCR, with one record for every CDR3 protein. Counted here are under 110,000 distinct CDR3 sequences, about 18% occurring once; the ten biggest clones make up more than 25%. V usage is TRBV20-1 and J usage is TRBJ1-5; 10 nucleotides agree with TRBD1. The receptor was derived from an adult woman who had mild COVID-19 (a few samples of this study predate the infection). Cell type and time point are not known. Material for sequencing was PBMCs or a T cell subset sorted from them (not recorded which). The CDR3 sequence is CSARRGQGLKNQPQHF. The DNA for the CDR3 is TGCAGTGCTAGGCGGGGACAGGGGCTGAAGAATCAGCCCCAGCATTTT.